A single sample gave rise to the 2 T cell receptor beta chains below, sequenced in a study of CD8 T cells in Susac syndrome. RNA in amounts of about 0.5 to 1 ug was reverse transcribed with random hexamers. Each CDR3 protein is one row after TCRdb ran MiXCR on the immunoSEQ multiplex PCR reads. The sample contains around 200,000 distinct CDR3 sequences, 95% of which appear only once. Sequencing input: CD4+ T cells from PBMCs. All receptors come from a human donor with multiple sclerosis.

The chain is built from TRBV12-3 or TRBV12-4 and TRBJ1-5; 7 bases align to TRBD1. V lost 5 bases, J lost 6 bases, and 7 bases stayed unmatched. CDR3 length: 14 residues. CDR3 protein: CASSPYRGTQPQHF. As DNA, the CDR3 is TGTGCCAGCAGTCCTTACAGGGGCACTCAGCCCCAGCATTTT.

The rearrangement joins TRBV29-1 to TRBJ1-2, with D unresolved. Germline V gives CDR1 SQVTM, CDR2 ANQGSEA. V lost 3 bases to trimming and J lost 4 bases, with 18 bases between them. The CDR3 is 15 residues long. CDR3 in DNA: TGCAGCGTTGAGTACCCAAGGGAGTGGGGCTATGGCTACACCTTC. This codes for CSVEYPREWGYGYTF. Using reference TRBV29-1 and TRBJ1-2 for the parts outside the CDR3, the full variable domain is SAVISQKPSRDICQRGTSLTIQCQVDSQVTMMFWYRQQPGQSLTLIATANQGSEATYESGFVIDKFPISRPNLTFSTLTVSNMSPEDSSIYLCSVEYPREWGYGYTFGSGTRLTVV.